This T cell receptor beta chain was found in a study of blood T cell repertoires in COVID-19. Study as a whole: There were acute and convalescent COVID-19 samples, and they came from the United States, Italy and Spain. T cells, B-cell-depleted T cells, or PBMCs provided the cDNA or gDNA that served as material.

This clone was detected once. V lost 0 bases, J lost 0 bases, and 9 bases stayed unmatched. There are 18 residues in the CDR3. The germline V gene has CDR1 MNHEY and CDR2 SVGEGT. Per the authors' pipeline: Researchers report that nucleated cell counts were estimated from reference gene primer amplification. This table comes from immunoSEQ multiplex PCR, and its TCRdb copy is limited to in-frame clones, with some not included. V, J and clone size are those of that table, while D and trimming were read from the DNA. The sample yields 200,000 to 250,000 clones, about 80% seen once. This receptor was taken from a woman aged 55-70 years with acute or convalescent COVID-19. The rearrangement uses TRBV6-2 or TRBV6-3 and TRBJ2-7; TRBD1 agrees at 9 bases. Sequencing input: peripheral blood. The CDR3 region has the DNA TGTGCCAGCAGTTACTCGATATTGGGGACAGGGCTCTCCTACGAGCAGTACTTC. Encoded protein: CASSYSILGTGLSYEQYF.